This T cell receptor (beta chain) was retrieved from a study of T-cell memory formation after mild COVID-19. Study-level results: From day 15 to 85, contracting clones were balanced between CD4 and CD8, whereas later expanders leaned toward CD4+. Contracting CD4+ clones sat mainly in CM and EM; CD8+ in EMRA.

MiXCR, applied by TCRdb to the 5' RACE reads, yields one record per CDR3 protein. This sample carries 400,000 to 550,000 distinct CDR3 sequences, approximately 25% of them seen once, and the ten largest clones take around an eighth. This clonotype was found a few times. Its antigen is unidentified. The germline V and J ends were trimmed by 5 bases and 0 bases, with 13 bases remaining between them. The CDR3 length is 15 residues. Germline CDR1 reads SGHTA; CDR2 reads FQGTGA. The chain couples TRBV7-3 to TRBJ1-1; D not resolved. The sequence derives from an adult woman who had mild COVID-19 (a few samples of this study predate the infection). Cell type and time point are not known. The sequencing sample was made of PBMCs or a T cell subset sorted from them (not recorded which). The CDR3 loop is CASSPHGEVNTEAFF. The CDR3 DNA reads TGTGCCAGCAGCCCTCACGGTGAAGTGAACACTGAAGCTTTCTTT.